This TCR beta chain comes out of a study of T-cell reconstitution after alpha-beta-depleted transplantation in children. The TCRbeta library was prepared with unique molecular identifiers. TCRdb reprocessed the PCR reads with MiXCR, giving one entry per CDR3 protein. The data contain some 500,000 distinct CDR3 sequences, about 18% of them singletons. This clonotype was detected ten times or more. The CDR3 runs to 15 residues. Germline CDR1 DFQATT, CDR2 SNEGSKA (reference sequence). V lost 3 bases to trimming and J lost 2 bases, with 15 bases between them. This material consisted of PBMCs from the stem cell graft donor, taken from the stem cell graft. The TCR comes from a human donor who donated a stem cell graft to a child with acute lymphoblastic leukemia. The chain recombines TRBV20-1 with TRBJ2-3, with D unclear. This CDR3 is CSASDPFLPTDTQYF. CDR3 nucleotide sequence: TGCAGTGCTAGTGACCCCTTTCTGCCCACAGATACGCAGTATTTT.